A selection of T cell receptor beta chains follows, all from one sample in a study of PD-L1 blockade in urothelial cancer. Only in-frame clones appear in the TCRdb table, and some are missing; sequencing was by immunoSEQ multiplex PCR. The table includes 70,000 or so clones, under 90% detected once. Material: PBMCs, obtained around atezolizumab (anti-PD-L1) treatment. Source of these receptors: a man aged 65-85 years with urothelial cancer. CDR3s include the opening cysteine and the closing phenylalanine or tryptophan. Fields, in order: D gene, V gene, clone size, J gene, CDR3 DNA, CDR3 protein. The D gene is left open where the match is weak. The size of a clone is reported for some rows only, either as once, few or many, or as a class for expanded clones.

TRBD2	TRBV7-2	NA	TRBJ2-2	TGTGCCAGCAGCCCGGGACTAACGAACACCGGGGAGCTGTTTTTT	CASSPGLTNTGELFF
TRBD1	TRBV15	once	TRBJ2-2	TGTGCCACCAGCAGAGAACAGGGGGCCAACACCGGGGAGCTGTTTTTT	CATSREQGANTGELFF
TRBD2	TRBV7-3	NA	TRBJ2-7	TGTGCCAGCAGCATAGGGAGCGGGACCTCCTACGAGCAGTACTTC	CASSIGSGTSYEQYF
TRBD2	TRBV19	NA	TRBJ2-3	TGTGCCAGTAGTGTTTCTAGCGGGAGTAGTGCGCAGTATTTT	CASSVSSGSSAQYF
TRBD1	TRBV5-1	NA	TRBJ2-1	TGCGCCAGCAGAATGGGGACAGCTAACAATGAGCAGTTCTTC	CASRMGTANNEQFF
NA	TRBV10-2	NA	TRBJ2-7	TGCGCCAGCAGTGAGGGTGCTAGAAGTTTGGCCGAGCAGTACTTC	CASSEGARSLAEQYF
TRBD2	TRBV29-1	NA	TRBJ2-7	TGCAGCGGGGGACTACCTCCCTACGAGCAGTACTTC	CSGGLPPYEQYF
TRBD1	TRBV5-4	NA	TRBJ2-1	TGTGCCAGCAGCTTAACAGGGGGCTCCTACAATGAGCAGTTCTTC	CASSLTGGSYNEQFF
TRBD2	TRBV6-4	NA	TRBJ2-3	TGTGCCAGCGCGACTAGCGGGGGGAGCACAGATACGCAGTATTTT	CASATSGGSTDTQYF
NA	TRBV9	once	TRBJ1-4	TGTGCCAGCAGCTTCCGCGGTGTAAGGAATGAAAAACTGTTTTTT	CASSFRGVRNEKLFF
NA	TRBV28	NA	TRBJ1-2	TGTGCCAGCGGGGGCAGGGAGAGCTACACCTTC	CASGGRESYTF
TRBD2	TRBV10-1	NA	TRBJ2-1	TGCGCCAGCAGACAGGCGCCCTGGCTAGCGGGAGACATCTCCTACAATGAGCAGTTCTTC	CASRQAPWLAGDISYNEQFF
NA	TRBV2	NA	TRBJ2-4	TGTGCCAGCAGTGCCCTGAAAAACATTCAGTACTTC	CASSALKNIQYF
TRBD2	TRBV27	NA	TRBJ2-7	TGTGCCAGCCGACCCCAAGCTAGCGGGTCGATCTACGAGCAGTACTTC	CASRPQASGSIYEQYF
NA	TRBV4-2	once	TRBJ2-4	TGTGCCAGCAGCCCCTACGGAGGCAAAAACATTCAGTACTTC	CASSPYGGKNIQYF
NA	TRBV7-3	NA	TRBJ2-1	TGTGCCAGCAGCGTCTCCCGGGTAGGGGGCCGGGAGGGGGGTTTGGTCTTC	CASSVSRVGGREGGLVF
NA	TRBV6-6	NA	TRBJ2-2	TGTGCCAGCAGTCGGGACTCTCGGGCAGGGACCGGGGAGCTGTTTTTT	CASSRDSRAGTGELFF
NA	TRBV6-1	NA	TRBJ2-7	TGTGCCAGCAGTGGCAGGGTTGGACACTACGAGCAGTACTTC	CASSGRVGHYEQYF
TRBD1	TRBV19	once	TRBJ1-3	TGTGCCAGTAGTATTACTTGGACAGGGGGGCCTGGAAACACCATATATTTT	CASSITWTGGPGNTIYF
NA	TRBV5-1	NA	TRBJ2-2	TGCGCCAGCAGCTCGACAGGGAACACCGGGGAGCTGTTTTTT	CASSSTGNTGELFF
TRBD1	TRBV5-6	NA	TRBJ1-1	TGTGCCAGCAGCTGGCCCGGGACAGGGTCCATGAACACTGAAGCTTTCTTT	CASSWPGTGSMNTEAFF
TRBD1	TRBV28	once	TRBJ2-2	TGTGCCAGCACCCCTCGAGGGACAGGGGGCCGGACCGGGGAGCTGTTTTTT	CASTPRGTGGRTGELFF
TRBD2	TRBV6-1	NA	TRBJ2-1	TGTGCCAGCAGACTAGCGGGAGGAAATGAGCAGTTCTTC	CASRLAGGNEQFF
NA	TRBV10-2	NA	TRBJ1-5	TGCGCCAGCAGTGAGTCGAGGGACAATCAGCCCCAGCATTTT	CASSESRDNQPQHF
TRBD1	TRBV13	once	TRBJ2-3	TGTGCCAGCAGCTCGGGACAGGTCGCAGATACGCAGTATTTT	CASSSGQVADTQYF
TRBD2	TRBV28	once	TRBJ2-1	TGTGCCAGCGGGCCCCTAGCGGGCGAGCAGTTCTTC	CASGPLAGEQFF
NA	TRBV5-4	few	TRBJ2-5	TGTGCCAGCAGCTTATACCTACAGGGCCTCCAAGAGACCCAGTACTTC	CASSLYLQGLQETQYF
NA	TRBV15	NA	TRBJ1-4	TGTGCCACCAGCAGAGAGTTGACAGACGAAAAACTGTTTTTT	CATSRELTDEKLFF
TRBD1	TRBV7-9	NA	TRBJ1-1	TGTGCCAGCACCTCCGGGACAGCGAACACTGAAGCTTTCTTT	CASTSGTANTEAFF
NA	TRBV6-5	NA	TRBJ1-1	TGTGCCAGCCAGCGACAGAGGAACACTGAAGCTTTCTTT	CASQRQRNTEAFF
NA	TRBV28	NA	TRBJ2-7	TGTGCCAGCAGTCCCCCCGGACTTAGCTCCTACGAGCAGTACTTC	CASSPPGLSSYEQYF
TRBD1	TRBV10-3	NA	TRBJ2-7	TGTGCCATCCAAGGACAGGCCTACGAGCAGTACTTC	CAIQGQAYEQYF
NA	TRBV2	NA	TRBJ1-2	TGTGCCAGCAGTGAACTGACCGGAGGCTATGGCTACACCTTC	CASSELTGGYGYTF
TRBD1	TRBV29-1	NA	TRBJ1-4	TGCAGCGTCCGACAGGGGGCGAAGGAAAAACTGTTTTTT	CSVRQGAKEKLFF
TRBD2	TRBV29-1	NA	TRBJ2-2	TGCAGCGTTGACCTAGCGGCCCCTGCCTCGAACACCGGGGAGCTGTTTTTT	CSVDLAAPASNTGELFF
NA	TRBV28	once	TRBJ2-7	TGTGCCAGCAGTGGAGGACGCTCGGGCGAGCAGTACTTC	CASSGGRSGEQYF
NA	TRBV28	NA	TRBJ1-2	TGTGCCAGCAGTTTTATCCCGCAGGGGACTAACTATGGCTACACCTTC	CASSFIPQGTNYGYTF
NA	TRBV9	NA	TRBJ1-1	TGTGCCAGCAGCGTAGCTGGTGGGGGGTTCACTGAAGCTTTCTTT	CASSVAGGGFTEAFF
TRBD1	TRBV28	NA	TRBJ1-4	TGTGCCAGCAGTGCGCATCCAAGGGGGCACATCGGTAATGAAAAACTGTTTTTT	CASSAHPRGHIGNEKLFF
TRBD1	TRBV19	NA	TRBJ1-5	TGTGCCACCAGTATCGGGACAGGGTTTGGACAGCCCCAGCATTTT	CATSIGTGFGQPQHF
TRBD2	TRBV7-7	NA	TRBJ2-2	TGTGCCAGCAGCTTACTACCTAGCGGGTTGTCGGGCACCGGGGAGCTGTTTTTT	CASSLLPSGLSGTGELFF
NA	TRBV7-9	NA	TRBJ2-2	TGTGCCAGCAGCCTAGTAGGAGAAGTAGCCGGGGAGCTGTTTTTT	CASSLVGEVAGELFF
TRBD2	TRBV5-1	NA	TRBJ2-5	TGCGCCAGCAGCTTACGGACTAGCGGGAATTCAGAGACCCAGTACTTC	CASSLRTSGNSETQYF
NA	TRBV19	NA	TRBJ2-3	TGTGCCAGTAGTATAGGGACCCGGATCAGCGGAGATACGCAGTATTTT	CASSIGTRISGDTQYF
TRBD2	TRBV5-1	NA	TRBJ2-3	TGCGCCAGCAGACCCGGACTAGCAACAGATACGCAGTATTTT	CASRPGLATDTQYF
NA	TRBV14	NA	TRBJ1-3	TGTGCCAGCAGCCACGGACTCCTGAGCTCTGGAAACACCATATATTTT	CASSHGLLSSGNTIYF